The clone carrying this T cell receptor beta chain was recorded many times. Its antigen is not identified. Amplification targeted TCR beta CDR3 regions from RNA transcripts. HTBI primers were the set used in a first-round RT-PCR of the TCR CDR3. Using its own MiXCR run on the multiplex PCR reads, TCRdb lists one record per CDR3 protein. The sample includes approximately 370,000 distinct CDR3 sequences, 15% to 20% of them seen just once. The data stem from a study of T cells in Graves' hyperthyroidism and ophthalmopathy. Study outcomes and limitations: Ophthalmopathy, as predicted by the model, came a median 6.5 months after the prediction.

Predating any ophthalmopathy symptoms, the blood sample was taken at first hyperthyroidism diagnosis. J lost 3 bases, V lost 3 bases, and 13 bases had no gene match. The CDR3 loop spans 17 amino acids. Germline V gene lookup returns CDR1 DFQATT and CDR2 SNEGSKA (reference sequence). The specimen sequenced was blood. The receptor was derived from a woman aged 25 to 39 with Graves' hyperthyroidism that later progressed to Graves' ophthalmopathy. The rearrangement links TRBV20-1 to TRBJ2-5, with TRBD2 matching 10 bases. CDR3 residues: CSASLAGEPIREETQYF. CDR3 DNA sequence: TGCAGTGCTAGTCTAGCGGGGGAGCCAATAAGAGAAGAGACCCAGTACTTC.